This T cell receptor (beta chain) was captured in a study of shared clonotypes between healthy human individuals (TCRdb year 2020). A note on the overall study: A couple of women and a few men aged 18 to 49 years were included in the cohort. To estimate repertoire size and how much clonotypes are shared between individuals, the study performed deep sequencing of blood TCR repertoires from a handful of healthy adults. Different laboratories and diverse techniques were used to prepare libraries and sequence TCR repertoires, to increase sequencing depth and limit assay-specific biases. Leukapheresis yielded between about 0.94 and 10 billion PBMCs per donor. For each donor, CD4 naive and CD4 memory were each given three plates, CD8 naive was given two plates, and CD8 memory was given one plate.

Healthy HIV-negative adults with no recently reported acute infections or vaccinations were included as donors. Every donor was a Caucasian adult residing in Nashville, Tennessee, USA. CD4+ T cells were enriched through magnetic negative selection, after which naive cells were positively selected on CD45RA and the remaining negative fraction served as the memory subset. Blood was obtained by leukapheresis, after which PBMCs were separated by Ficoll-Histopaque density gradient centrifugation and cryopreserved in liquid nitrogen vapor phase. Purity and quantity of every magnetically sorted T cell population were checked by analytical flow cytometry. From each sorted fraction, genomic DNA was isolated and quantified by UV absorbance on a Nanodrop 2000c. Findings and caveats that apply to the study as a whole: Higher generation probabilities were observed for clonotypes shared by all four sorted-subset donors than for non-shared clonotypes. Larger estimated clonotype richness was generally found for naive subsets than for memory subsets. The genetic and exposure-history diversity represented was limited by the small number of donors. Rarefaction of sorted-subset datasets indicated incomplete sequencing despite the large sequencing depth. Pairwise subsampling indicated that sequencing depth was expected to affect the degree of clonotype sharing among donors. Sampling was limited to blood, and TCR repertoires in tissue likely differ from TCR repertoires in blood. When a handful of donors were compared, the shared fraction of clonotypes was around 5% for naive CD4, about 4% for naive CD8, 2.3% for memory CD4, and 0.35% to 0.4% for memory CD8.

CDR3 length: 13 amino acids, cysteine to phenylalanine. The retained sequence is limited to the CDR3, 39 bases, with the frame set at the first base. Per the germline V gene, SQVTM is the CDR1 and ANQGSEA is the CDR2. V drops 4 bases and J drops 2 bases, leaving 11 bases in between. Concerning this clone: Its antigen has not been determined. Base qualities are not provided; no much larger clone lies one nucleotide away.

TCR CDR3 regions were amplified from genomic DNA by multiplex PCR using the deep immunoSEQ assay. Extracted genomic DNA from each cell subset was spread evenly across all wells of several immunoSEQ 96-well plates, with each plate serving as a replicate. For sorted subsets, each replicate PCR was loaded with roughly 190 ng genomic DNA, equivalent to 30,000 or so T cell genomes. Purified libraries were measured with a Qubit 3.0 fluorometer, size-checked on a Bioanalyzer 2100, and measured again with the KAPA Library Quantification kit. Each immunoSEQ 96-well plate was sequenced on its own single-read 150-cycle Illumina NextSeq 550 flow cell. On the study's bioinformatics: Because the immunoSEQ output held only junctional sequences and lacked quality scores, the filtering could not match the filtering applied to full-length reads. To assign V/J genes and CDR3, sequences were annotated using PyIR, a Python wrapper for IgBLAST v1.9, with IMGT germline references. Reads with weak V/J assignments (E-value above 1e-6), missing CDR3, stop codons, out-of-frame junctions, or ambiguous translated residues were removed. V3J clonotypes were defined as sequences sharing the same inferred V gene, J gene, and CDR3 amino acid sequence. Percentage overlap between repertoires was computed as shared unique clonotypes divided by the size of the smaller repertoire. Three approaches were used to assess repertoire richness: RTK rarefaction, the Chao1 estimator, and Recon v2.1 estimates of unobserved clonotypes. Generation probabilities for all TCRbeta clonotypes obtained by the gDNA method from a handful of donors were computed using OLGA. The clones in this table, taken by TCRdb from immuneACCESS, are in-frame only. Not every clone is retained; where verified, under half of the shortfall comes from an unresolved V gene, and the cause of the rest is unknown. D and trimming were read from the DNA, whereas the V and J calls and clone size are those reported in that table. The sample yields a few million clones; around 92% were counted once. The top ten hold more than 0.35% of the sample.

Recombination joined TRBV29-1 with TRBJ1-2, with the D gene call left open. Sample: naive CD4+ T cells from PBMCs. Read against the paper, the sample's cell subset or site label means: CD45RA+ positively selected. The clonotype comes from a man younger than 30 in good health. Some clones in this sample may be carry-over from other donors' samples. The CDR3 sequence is CSVGTDQNYGYTF. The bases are TGCAGCGTTGGGACCGATCAAAACTATGGCTACACCTTC.